One sample yielded the 9 T cell receptor beta chains listed below, sequenced in a study of vaccination effects on CD4 cells after COVID-19. Antigen-specific CD4+ T cells expanded by the ViraFEST assay with viral peptide pools were then sequenced. The authors isolated CD4+ T cells after around nine days of culture. All participants had two doses of either the BNT162b2 or mRNA-1273 vaccine. Clones were read by immunoSEQ multiplex PCR, and TCRdb kept only the in-frame ones, dropping some. The sample yields more than 15,000 clones, 70% seen once. Their antigens are not known. Here the sequenced sample was CD4+ T cells from PBMCs cultured with SARS-CoV-2 spike peptides, taken after COVID-19 vaccination. These receptors were collected from a human donor who received a COVID-19 vaccine.

The chain employs TRBV13 and TRBJ1-4; 9 positions match TRBD1. The J segment lost 5 bases and the V segment lost 5 bases, leaving 3 bases of the junction unmatched. Germline CDR1 reads PRHDT; CDR2 reads FYEKMQ (reference sequence). The CDR3 is made up of 14 amino acids. CDR3 sequence reads: CASSRGQGNEKLFF. The CDR3 coding sequence is TGTGCCAGCAGCCGAGGACAGGGGAATGAAAAACTGTTTTTT.

The chain joins TRBV6-6 to TRBJ1-3; D is undetermined. This CDR3 comprises 15 residues. V dropped 4 bases and J dropped 2 bases, with 12 bases sitting between them. The germline CDR1 and CDR2 sequences are MNHNY and SVGAGI (reference sequence). The CDR3 here is CASSSTGVAGNTIYF. The DNA for the CDR3 is TGTGCCAGCAGTTCAACCGGGGTGGCTGGAAACACCATATATTTT.

This clone was detected a few times. Here the CDR3 DNA reads TGTGCCAGTAGCCCACTGGGCACTGAAGCTTTCTTT. Translated, it gives CASSPLGTEAFF. This chain joins TRBV19 and TRBJ1-1; D gene ambiguous. The germline V gene has CDR1 LNHDA and CDR2 SQIVND (reference sequence). This CDR3 spans 12 amino acids. V was pared by 6 bases and J by 4 bases, with 9 bases between.

The rearrangement joins TRBV5-1 to TRBJ2-6, with D maybe TRBD1 (6 bases). The germline V and J ends were trimmed by 1 base and 0 bases, with 14 bases remaining between them. The germline gives CDR1 SGHRS, CDR2 YFSETQ. The length of the CDR3 is 18 residues. The CDR3 spells CASSLRVGANSGANVLTF. CDR3 sequence (DNA): TGCGCCAGCAGCTTGAGAGTGGGGGCAAACTCTGGGGCCAACGTCCTGACTTTC.

By its share, this clone is medium-sized (0.01 to 0.1%). The chain employs TRBV7-9 and TRBJ1-3; no firm D call. With 5 bases removed from V and 4 bases from J, the gap between germline ends came to 15 bases. This CDR3 spans 15 amino acids. The germline CDR1 and CDR2 sequences are SEHNR and FQNEAQ (reference sequence). The CDR3 loop is CASSARDGVGNTIYF. CDR3 DNA sequence: TGTGCCAGCAGCGCCCGAGATGGGGTCGGAAACACCATATATTTT.

The chain employs TRBV2 and TRBJ2-2; 9 positions match TRBD1. J was trimmed by 2 bases and V by 6 bases; bases with no gene match: 1. Germline CDR1 is SNHLY and CDR2 is FYNNEI. This CDR3 is built from 14 residues. CDR3 protein: CASRGQGNTGELFF. DNA of the CDR3: TGTGCCAGCAGGGGACAGGGCAACACCGGGGAGCTGTTTTTT.

This rearrangement joins TRBV6-5 to TRBJ2-1; D call uncertain. V was cut by 6 bases and J by 9 bases, with 18 bases left in between. This CDR3 is 14 amino acids long. The germline CDR1 and CDR2 sequences are MNHEY and SVGAGI. CDR3 sequence (DNA): TGTGCCAGCAGCTCTAGTTGGGGATCCACTGAGCAGTTCTTC. Protein product: CASSSSWGSTEQFF.

The genes are TRBV4-2 and TRBJ2-5; the match to TRBD2 covers 7 bases. The CDR3 contains 16 residues. Germline values: CDR1 LGHNA, CDR2 YNFKEQ. With 3 bases clipped from V and 7 bases from J, the junction kept 14 bases outside the gene matches. The CDR3 reads CASSQVPGEGAGTQYF. The DNA for the CDR3 is TGTGCCAGCAGCCAGGTCCCCGGGGAGGGTGCGGGGACCCAGTACTTC.

V gene TRBV6-6 combines with J gene TRBJ2-3, with D perhaps matching TRBD1 (7 bases). The CDR3 consists of 14 residues. V gave up 9 bases and J gave up 0 bases, with 13 bases separating them. The germline V gene has CDR1 MNHNY and CDR2 SVGAGI (reference sequence). The chain's CDR3 is CASWRDRSTDTQYF. The CDR3 coding sequence is TGTGCCAGTTGGCGGGACAGAAGCACAGATACGCAGTATTTT.